This T cell receptor beta chain was sequenced for a study of molecular identifiers for immune sequencing clone quantification. In regard to this clonotype: Its cognate antigen is unknown. A read error is possible here, since a much larger clone lies one base away. Without the conserved terminal phenylalanine or tryptophan, this CDR3 likely stems from a read error.

TCR libraries were built in bulk with a published protocol and specific TCR primers. TCRdb passed the PCR reads through MiXCR, listing each CDR3 protein once. In the table there are some 320,000 distinct CDR3 sequences, around 21% of which are singletons. Points from the study as a whole: In naive cells, under 1% of molecules belonged to clones above 20 RNA copies, against over 98% in effector cells.

Germline trimming cut 1 base from V and 0 bases from J; bases unmatched to any gene: 9. The germline gives CDR1 LGHNA, CDR2 YSLEER. This CDR3 region has 18 residues. The naive CD8 libraries originated from between roughly 18,000 and 1,000,000 sorted cells and drew on 10%, 30% or 50% RNA. Sorted naive CD8 T cells were those defined as CD8+CD4-CCR7+CD45RA+. Sequencing was done on a sample of naive CD8+ T cells from blood, with Jurkat cell RNA spiked in. The subset is: FACS-sorted CD8+CD4-CCR7+CD45RA+ naive T cells. V is TRBV4-3 and J is TRBJ1-1, with TRBD1 identical over 9 bases. The clonotype comes from a human donor in good health. Some libraries in this study had Jurkat cell RNA spiked in. CDR3 nucleotide sequence: TGCGCCAGCAGCCAAGGAGACCGACAGGGGGACTTGAACACTGAAGCTTTCCTT. Translation gives CASSQGDRQGDLNTEAFL.